This T cell receptor (beta chain) was profiled in a study of shared clonotypes between healthy human individuals. Study-level findings and limits: The four-donor shared clonotypes exceeded non-shared clonotypes in generation probability, with non-shared ones scoring lower.

Germline V gene sequence: CDR1 MDHEN, CDR2 SYDVKM. This CDR3 spans 13 amino acids. V was trimmed by 6 bases and J by 0 bases, leaving 6 bases between them. The table came from immunoSEQ multiplex PCR; TCRdb's copy has only in-frame clones and leaves some out. This table has millions of clones, roughly 93% appearing once. The sample holds one count of this clone. Antigen specificity is unknown. V is TRBV28 and J is TRBJ2-4; D gene uncertain. Input material: naive CD4+ T cells from PBMCs. Subset in this sample: CD45RA+ positively selected. This receptor was obtained from a man aged 18 to 29 in good health. Some clones in this sample may be carry-over from other donors' samples. The CDR3 spells CASRDLAKNIQYF. CDR3 coding DNA: TGTGCCAGCAGGGATTTAGCCAAAAACATTCAGTACTTC.